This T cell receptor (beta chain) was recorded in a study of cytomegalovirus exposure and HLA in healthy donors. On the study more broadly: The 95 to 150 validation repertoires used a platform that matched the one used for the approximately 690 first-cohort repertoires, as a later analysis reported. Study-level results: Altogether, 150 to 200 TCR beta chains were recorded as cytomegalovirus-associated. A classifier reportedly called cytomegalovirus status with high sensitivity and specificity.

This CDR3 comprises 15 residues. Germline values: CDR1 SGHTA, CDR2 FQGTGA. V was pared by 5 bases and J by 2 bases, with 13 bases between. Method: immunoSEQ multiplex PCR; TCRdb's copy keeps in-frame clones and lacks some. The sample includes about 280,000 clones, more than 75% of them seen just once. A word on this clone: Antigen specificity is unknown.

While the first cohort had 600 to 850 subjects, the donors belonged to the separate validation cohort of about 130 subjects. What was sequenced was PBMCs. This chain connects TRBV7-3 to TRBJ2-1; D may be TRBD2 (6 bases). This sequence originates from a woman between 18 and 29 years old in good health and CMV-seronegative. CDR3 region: CASSAPGVAYNEQFF. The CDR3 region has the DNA TGTGCCAGCAGCGCACCGGGAGTGGCCTACAATGAGCAGTTCTTC.